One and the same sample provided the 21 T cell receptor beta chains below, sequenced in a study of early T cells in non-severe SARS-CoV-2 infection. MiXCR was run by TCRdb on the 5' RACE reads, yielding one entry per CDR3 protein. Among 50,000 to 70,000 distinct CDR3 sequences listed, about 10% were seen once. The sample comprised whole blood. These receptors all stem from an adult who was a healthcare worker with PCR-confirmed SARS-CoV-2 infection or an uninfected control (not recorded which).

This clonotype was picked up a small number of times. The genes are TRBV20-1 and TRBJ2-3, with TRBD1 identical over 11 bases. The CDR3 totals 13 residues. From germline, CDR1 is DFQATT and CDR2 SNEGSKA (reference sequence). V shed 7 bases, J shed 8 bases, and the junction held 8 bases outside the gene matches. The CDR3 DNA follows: TGCAGTGTGGACAGGGGGCCTGATCTTACGCAGTATTTT. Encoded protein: CSVDRGPDLTQYF.

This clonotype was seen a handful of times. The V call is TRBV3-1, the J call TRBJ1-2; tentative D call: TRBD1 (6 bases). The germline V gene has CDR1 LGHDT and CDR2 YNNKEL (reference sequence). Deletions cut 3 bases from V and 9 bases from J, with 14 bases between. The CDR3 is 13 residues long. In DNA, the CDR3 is TGTGCCAGCAGCCAGAGGGGGGGGATAAGCTACACCTTC. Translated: CASSQRGGISYTF.

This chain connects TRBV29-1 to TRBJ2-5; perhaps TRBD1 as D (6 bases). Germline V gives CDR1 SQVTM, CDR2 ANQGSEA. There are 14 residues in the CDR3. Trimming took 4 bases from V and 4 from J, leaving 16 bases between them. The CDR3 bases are TGCAGCGTTGTGGTACAGGGAAGTCGAGAGACCCAGTACTTC. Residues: CSVVVQGSRETQYF.

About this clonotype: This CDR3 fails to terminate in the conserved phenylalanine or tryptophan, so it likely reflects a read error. The CDR3 coding sequence is TGTGCCAGCAGACGTTCAGGGGGCCTCTCCTACGAGCAGTACTTA. Its translation: CASRRSGGLSYEQYL. The J gene is TRBJ2-7, the V gene TRBV27, with TRBD1 matching over 8 bases. Germline loops: CDR1 MNHEY, CDR2 SMNVEV (reference sequence). CDR3 length equals 15 residues. Trimming at V came to 6 bases and at J to 0 bases, leaving 7 bases not matched to a gene.

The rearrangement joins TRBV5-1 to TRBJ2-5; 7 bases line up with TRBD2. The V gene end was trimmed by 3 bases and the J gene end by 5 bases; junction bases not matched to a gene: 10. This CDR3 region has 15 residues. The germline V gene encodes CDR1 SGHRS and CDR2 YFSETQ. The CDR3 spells CASSWTAGVGETQYF. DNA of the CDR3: TGCGCCAGCAGCTGGACGGCGGGAGTAGGGGAGACCCAGTACTTC. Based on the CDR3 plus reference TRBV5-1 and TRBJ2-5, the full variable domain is KAGVTQTPRYLIKTRGQQVTLSCSPISGHRSVSWYQQTPGQGLQFLFEYFSETQRNKGNFPGRFSGRQFSNSRSEMNVSTLELGDSALYLCASSWTAGVGETQYFGPGTRLLVL.

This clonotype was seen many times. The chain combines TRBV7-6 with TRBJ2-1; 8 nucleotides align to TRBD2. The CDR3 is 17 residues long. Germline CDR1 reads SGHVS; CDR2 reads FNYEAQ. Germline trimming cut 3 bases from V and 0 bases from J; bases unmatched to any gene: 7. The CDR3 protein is CASSLFAGTSSYNEQFF. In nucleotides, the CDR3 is TGTGCCAGCAGCTTGTTCGCCGGGACTAGCTCCTACAATGAGCAGTTCTTC.

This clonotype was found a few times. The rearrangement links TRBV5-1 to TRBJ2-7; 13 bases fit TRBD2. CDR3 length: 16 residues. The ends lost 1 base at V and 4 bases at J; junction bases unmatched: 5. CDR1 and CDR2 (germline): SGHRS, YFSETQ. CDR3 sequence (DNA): TGCGCCAGCAGCTTGTGGACTAGCGGGAGCGTGTACGAGCAGTACTTC. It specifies CASSLWTSGSVYEQYF.

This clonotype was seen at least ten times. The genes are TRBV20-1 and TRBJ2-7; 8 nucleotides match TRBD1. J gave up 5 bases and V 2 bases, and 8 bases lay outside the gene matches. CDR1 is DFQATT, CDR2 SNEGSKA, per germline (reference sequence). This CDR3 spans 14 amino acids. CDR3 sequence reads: CSARRQGARNEQYF. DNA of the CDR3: TGCAGTGCTAGAAGGCAGGGGGCAAGGAACGAGCAGTACTTC.

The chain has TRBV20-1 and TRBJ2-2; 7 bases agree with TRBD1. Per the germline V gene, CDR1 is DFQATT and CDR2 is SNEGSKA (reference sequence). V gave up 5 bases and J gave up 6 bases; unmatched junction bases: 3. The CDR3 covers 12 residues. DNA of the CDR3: TGCAGTGCTCGACAGGGTGCCGGGGAGCTGTTTTTT. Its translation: CSARQGAGELFF.

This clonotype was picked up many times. CDR3 loop: CASSIQGANYGYTF. For the CDR3, the DNA is TGTGCCAGTAGTATACAGGGGGCGAACTATGGCTACACCTTC. The rearrangement uses TRBV19 and TRBJ1-2; 8 bases are shared with TRBD1. The CDR3 spans 14 residues. Per germline, CDR1 LNHDA and CDR2 SQIVND (reference sequence). V shed 2 bases and J 2 bases; nucleotides not matched to a gene: 1.

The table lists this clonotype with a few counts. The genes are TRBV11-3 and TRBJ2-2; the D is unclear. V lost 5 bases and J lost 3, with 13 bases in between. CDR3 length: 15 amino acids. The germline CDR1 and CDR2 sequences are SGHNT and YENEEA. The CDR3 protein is CASSPGGWDTGELFF. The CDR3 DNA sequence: TGTGCCAGCAGCCCGGGCGGTTGGGACACCGGGGAGCTGTTTTTT.

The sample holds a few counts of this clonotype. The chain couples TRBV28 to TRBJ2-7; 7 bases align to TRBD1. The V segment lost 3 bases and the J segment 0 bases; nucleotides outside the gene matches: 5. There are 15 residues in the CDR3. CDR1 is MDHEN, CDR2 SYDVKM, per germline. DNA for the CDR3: TGTGCCAGCAGTTTTCAGGACAGGCCCTCCTACGAGCAGTACTTC. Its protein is CASSFQDRPSYEQYF.

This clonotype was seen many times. CDR3 nucleotides: TGTGCCAGCAGCCCAACGGGACTAGCGGCTAACGAGCAGTACTTC. Its protein product is CASSPTGLAANEQYF. The rearrangement links TRBV6-2 or TRBV6-3 to TRBJ2-7; TRBD2 matches at 11 bases. CDR1 and CDR2 from the germline V gene are MNHEY and SVGEGT. V lost 6 bases to trimming and J lost 5 bases; unmatched junction nucleotides: 9. The CDR3 sequence is 15 residues long.

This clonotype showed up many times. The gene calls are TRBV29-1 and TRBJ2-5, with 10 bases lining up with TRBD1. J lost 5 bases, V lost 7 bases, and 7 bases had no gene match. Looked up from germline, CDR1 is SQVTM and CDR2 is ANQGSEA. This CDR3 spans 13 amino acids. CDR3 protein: CSAGTGVGETQYF. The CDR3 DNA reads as TGCAGCGCCGGGACAGGGGTAGGGGAGACCCAGTACTTC.

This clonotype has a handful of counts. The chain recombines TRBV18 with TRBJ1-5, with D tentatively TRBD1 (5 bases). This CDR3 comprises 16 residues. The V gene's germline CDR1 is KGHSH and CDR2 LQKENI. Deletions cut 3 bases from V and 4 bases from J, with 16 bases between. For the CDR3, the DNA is TGTGCCAGCTCACCCTCCGGGGCAGGGTTTAATCAGCCCCAGCATTTT. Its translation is CASSPSGAGFNQPQHF.

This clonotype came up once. CDR3 DNA: TGTGCCAGCAGCCTGGATAGTGACACTGAAGCTTTCTTT. Translated, it gives CASSLDSDTEAFF. The chain carries TRBV7-9 and TRBJ1-1; no clear D gene. CDR1 SEHNR and CDR2 FQNEAQ come from the germline V gene (reference sequence). The CDR3 has 13 residues. The V gene lost 5 bases and the J gene lost 3 bases, with 10 bases spanning the gap.

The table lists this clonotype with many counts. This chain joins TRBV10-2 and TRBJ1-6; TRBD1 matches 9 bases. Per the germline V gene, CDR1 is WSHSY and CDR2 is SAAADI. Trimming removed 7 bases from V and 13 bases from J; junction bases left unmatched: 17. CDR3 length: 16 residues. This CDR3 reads CASTPTGTGSPVPLHF. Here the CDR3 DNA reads TGCGCCAGCACTCCTACCGGGACAGGGTCCCCGGTGCCCCTCCACTTT.

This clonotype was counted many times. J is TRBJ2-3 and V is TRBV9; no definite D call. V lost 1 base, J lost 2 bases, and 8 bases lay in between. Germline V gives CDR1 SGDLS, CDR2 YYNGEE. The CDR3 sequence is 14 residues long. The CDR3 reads CASSVIAYTDTQYF. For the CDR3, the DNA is TGTGCCAGCAGCGTAATCGCCTACACAGATACGCAGTATTTT.

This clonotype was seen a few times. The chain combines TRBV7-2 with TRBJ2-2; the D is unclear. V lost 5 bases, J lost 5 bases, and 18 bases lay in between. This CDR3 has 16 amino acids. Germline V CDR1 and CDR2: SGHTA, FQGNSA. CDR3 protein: CASSPFSPSGTGELFF. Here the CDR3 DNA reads TGTGCCAGCAGCCCCTTTAGCCCGTCTGGGACCGGGGAGCTGTTTTTT.

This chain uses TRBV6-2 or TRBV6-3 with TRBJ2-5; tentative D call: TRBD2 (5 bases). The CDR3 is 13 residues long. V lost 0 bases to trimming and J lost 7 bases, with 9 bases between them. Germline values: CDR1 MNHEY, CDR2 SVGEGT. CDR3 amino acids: CASSYSVRGTQYF. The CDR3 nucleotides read TGTGCCAGCAGTTACTCAGTCCGGGGGACCCAGTACTTC.

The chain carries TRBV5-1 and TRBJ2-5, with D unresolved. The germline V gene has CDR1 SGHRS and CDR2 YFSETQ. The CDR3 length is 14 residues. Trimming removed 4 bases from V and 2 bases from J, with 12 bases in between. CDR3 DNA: TGCGCCAGCAGCCTAATGTCGAGGCAAGAGACCCAGTACTTC. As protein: CASSLMSRQETQYF.